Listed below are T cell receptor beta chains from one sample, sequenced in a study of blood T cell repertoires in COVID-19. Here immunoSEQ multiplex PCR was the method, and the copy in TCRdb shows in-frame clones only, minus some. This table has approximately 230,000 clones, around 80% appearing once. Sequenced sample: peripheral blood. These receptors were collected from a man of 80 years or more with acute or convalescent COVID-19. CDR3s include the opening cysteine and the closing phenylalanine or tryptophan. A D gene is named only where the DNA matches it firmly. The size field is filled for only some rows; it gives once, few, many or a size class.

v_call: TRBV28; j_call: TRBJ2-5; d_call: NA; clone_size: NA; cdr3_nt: TGTGCCAGCAGTCAGGGTGATAAGACCCAGTACTTC; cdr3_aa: CASSQGDKTQYF
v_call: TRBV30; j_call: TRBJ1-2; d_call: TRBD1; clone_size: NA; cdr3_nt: TGTGCCTGGAGAGCATCAGGGGGCGGGTATGGCTACACCTTC; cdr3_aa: CAWRASGGGYGYTF
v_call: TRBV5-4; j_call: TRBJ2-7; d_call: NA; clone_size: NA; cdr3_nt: TGTGCCAGCAGCTTTGGTGGGGACACAACCTACGAGCAGTACTTC; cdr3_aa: CASSFGGDTTYEQYF
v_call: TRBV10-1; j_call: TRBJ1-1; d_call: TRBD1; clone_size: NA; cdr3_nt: TGCGCCAGCAGTGAGTCTGGACAGGGTGGAGTAGCTTTCTTT; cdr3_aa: CASSESGQGGVAFF
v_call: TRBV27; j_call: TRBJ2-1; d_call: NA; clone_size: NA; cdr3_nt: TGTGCCAGCAGTTTACCCTTAGACTATCCCAATGAGCAGTTCTTC; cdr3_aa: CASSLPLDYPNEQFF
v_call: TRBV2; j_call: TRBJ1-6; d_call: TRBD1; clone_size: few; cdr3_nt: TGTGCCAGCAGTGAAGCAAGGACAGGGGGACGATCACCCCTCCACTTT; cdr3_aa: CASSEARTGGRSPLHF
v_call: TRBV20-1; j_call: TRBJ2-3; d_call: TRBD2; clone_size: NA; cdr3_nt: TGCAGTGCGAGTTTAGCGGGGGGGCCGGGAGATACGCAGTATTTT; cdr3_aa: CSASLAGGPGDTQYF
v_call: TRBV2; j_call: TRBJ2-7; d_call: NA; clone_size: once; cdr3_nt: TGTGCCAGCAGTGGTTCGGGTTTTTCCTACGAGCAGTACTTC; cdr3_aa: CASSGSGFSYEQYF
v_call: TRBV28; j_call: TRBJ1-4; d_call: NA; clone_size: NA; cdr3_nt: TGTGCCAGCAGTCAACTAAATGAAAAACTGTTTTTT; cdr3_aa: CASSQLNEKLFF
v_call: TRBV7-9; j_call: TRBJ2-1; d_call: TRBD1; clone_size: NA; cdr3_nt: TGTGCCAGCAGTCCACAGGGGAATGAGCAGTTCTTC; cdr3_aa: CASSPQGNEQFF
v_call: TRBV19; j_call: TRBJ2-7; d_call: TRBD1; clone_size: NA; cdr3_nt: TGTGCCAGTTCCGGACAGGGGTTTTACGAGCAGTACTTC; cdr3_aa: CASSGQGFYEQYF
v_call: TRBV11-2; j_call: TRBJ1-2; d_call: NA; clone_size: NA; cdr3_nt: TGTGCCAGCAGCTTTACCCTGGACAGCTACTATGGCTACACCTTC; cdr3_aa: CASSFTLDSYYGYTF
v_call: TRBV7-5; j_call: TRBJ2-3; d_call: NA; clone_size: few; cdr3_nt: TGTGTCAGAAGCCGTACCGTAGCGGGAGACCCAGATACGCAGTATTTT; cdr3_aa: CVRSRTVAGDPDTQYF
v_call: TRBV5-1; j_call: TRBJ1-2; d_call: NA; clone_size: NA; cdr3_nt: TGCGCCAGCAGCCCGGGAGGCGGCGGAAACTATGGCTACACCTTC; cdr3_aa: CASSPGGGGNYGYTF
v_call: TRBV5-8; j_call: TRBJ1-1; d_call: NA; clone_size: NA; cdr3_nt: TGTGCCAGCAGCTTTAGTAGGGGTACGAACACTGAAGCTTTCTTT; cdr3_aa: CASSFSRGTNTEAFF
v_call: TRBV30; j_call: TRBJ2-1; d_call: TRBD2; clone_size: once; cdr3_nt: TGTGCCTGGAGTGGGTTACATGGTGCTAGCGGACAAAATGAGCAGTTCTTC; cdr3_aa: CAWSGLHGASGQNEQFF
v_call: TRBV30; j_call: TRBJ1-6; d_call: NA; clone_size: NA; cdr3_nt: TGTGCCTTCCAGGGAATGGGGGGAAGATCACCCCTCCACTTT; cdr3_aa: CAFQGMGGRSPLHF
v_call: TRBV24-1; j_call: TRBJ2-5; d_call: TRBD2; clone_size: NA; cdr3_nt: TGTGCCACCAGTGACCCCACCGGACTAGCGGGACTCGTGGTAGAGACCCAGTACTTC; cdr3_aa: CATSDPTGLAGLVVETQYF
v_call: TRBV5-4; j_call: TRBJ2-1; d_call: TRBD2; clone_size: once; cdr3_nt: TGTGCCAGCAGCTTAGGACTAGCGGGGGGGCCGGGGTACAATGAGCAGTTCTTC; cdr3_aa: CASSLGLAGGPGYNEQFF
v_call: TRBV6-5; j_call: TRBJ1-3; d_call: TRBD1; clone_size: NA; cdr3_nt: TGTGCCAGCAGGAAAACAGGGGCTGGAAACACCATATATTTT; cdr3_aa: CASRKTGAGNTIYF
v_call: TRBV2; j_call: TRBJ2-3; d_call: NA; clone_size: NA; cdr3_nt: TGTGCCAGCAGAAACAGGGAATTTAGCACAGATACGCAGTATTTT; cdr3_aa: CASRNREFSTDTQYF
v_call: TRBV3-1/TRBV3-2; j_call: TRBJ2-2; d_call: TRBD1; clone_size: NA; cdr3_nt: TGTGCCAGCAGCCAAGGGACAGGCACCGGGGAGCTGTTTTTT; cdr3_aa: CASSQGTGTGELFF
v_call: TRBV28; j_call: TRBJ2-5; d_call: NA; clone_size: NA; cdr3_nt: TGTGCCAGCAGTTTGCAGGAACAAGAGACCCAGTACTTC; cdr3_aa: CASSLQEQETQYF
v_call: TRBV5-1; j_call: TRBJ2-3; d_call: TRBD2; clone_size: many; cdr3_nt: TGCGCCAGCAGCTTGTACGGGGGTGCGGGAGGGCCGAGAGATACGCAGTATTTT; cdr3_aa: CASSLYGGAGGPRDTQYF
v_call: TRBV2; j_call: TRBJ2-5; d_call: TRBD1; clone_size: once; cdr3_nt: TGTGCCAGCAGGACCGGGACAGGCTGGGGAGAGACCCAGTACTTC; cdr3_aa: CASRTGTGWGETQYF
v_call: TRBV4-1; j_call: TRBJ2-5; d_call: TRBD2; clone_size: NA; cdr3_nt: TGCGCCAGCAGCCAAGAAGGACTAGCAAATAGTTACACCCAGTACTTC; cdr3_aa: CASSQEGLANSYTQYF
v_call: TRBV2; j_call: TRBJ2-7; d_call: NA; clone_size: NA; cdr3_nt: TGTGCCAGCAGTGAAAGGCAGGCAGCCGGCGAGCAGTACTTC; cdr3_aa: CASSERQAAGEQYF
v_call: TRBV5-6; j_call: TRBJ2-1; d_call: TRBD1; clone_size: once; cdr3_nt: TGTGCCAGCAGGGAGGGGCAGGGGGCGATAATCGACAATGAGCAGTTCTTC; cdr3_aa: CASREGQGAIIDNEQFF
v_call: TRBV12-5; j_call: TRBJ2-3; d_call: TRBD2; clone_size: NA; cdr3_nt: TGTGCTAGTGGTTTGGGGCTAGTAAGCGGGGGTCCAGATACGCAGTATTTT; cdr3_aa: CASGLGLVSGGPDTQYF
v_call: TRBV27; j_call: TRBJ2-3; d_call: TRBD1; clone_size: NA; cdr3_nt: TGTGCCAGCAGTCTACAGGGGGTCGGAGATACGCAGTATTTT; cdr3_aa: CASSLQGVGDTQYF
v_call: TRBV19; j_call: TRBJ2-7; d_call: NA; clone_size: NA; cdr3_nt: TGTGCCAGTAGTATAGATCACCCAGGGTACTACGAGCAGTACTTC; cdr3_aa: CASSIDHPGYYEQYF
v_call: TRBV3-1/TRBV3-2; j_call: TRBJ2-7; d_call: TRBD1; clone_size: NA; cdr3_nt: TGTGCCAGCAGCAACTCCGGGACAGGGGGCTCCGAGCAGTACTTC; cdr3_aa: CASSNSGTGGSEQYF
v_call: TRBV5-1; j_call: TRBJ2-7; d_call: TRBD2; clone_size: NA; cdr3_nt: TGCGCCAGCAGCTTGGCCGCTAGCGGGTACAGCTCCTACGAGCAGTACTTC; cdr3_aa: CASSLAASGYSSYEQYF
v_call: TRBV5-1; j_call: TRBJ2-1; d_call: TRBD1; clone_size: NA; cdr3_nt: TGCGCCAGCAGCTTGGTGGGGACAGGGGGTGTAAATGAGCAGTTCTTC; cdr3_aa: CASSLVGTGGVNEQFF
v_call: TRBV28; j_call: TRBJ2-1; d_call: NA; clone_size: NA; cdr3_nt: TGTGCCAGCAGCCAACTAGGATTGGGATCCTACAATGAGCAGTTCTTC; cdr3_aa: CASSQLGLGSYNEQFF
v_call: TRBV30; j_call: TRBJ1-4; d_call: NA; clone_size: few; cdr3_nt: TGTGCCTGGCAGCGAGGAGGGAATGAAAAACTGTTTTTT; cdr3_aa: CAWQRGGNEKLFF
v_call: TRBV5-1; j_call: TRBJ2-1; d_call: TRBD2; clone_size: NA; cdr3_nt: TGCGCCAGCAGCCTAGGTCCTAGCGGGGATTACAATGAGCAGTTCTTC; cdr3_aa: CASSLGPSGDYNEQFF
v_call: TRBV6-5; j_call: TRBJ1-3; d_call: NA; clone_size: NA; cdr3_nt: TGTGCCAGCAGCGTCCGTGGGAGCTCTGGAAACACCATATATTTT; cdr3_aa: CASSVRGSSGNTIYF
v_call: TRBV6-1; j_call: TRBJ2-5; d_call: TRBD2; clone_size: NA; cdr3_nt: TGTGCCAGCAGTGAAAGGCCGGGACTAGCGACGGAGACCCAGTACTTC; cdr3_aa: CASSERPGLATETQYF
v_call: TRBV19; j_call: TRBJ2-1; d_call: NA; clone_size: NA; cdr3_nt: TGTGCCAGTAGTATCTCGGCTAGATCGAGCAATGAGCAGTTCTTC; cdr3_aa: CASSISARSSNEQFF
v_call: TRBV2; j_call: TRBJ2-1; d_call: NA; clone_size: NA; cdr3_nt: TGTGCCAGCATGCCGAGCTCTCGGGGTGGCGAGCAGTTCTTC; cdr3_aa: CASMPSSRGGEQFF
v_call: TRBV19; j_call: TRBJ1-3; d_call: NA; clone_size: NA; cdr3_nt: TGTGCCAGTAGGGAGGACAGAGTCTCTGGAAACACCATATATTTT; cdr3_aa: CASREDRVSGNTIYF
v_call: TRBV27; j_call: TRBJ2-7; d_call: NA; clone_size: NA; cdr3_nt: TGTGCCAGCAGGACCGCAGGGGCCCACGAGCAGTACTTC; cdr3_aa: CASRTAGAHEQYF
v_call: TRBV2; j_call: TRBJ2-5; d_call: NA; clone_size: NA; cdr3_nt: TGTGCCAGCAGTGAAGTCGGGACTTCCCGAGAGACCCAGTACTTC; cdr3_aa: CASSEVGTSRETQYF
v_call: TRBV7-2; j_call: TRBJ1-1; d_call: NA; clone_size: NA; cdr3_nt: TGTGCCAGCAGCTTAAAGAGGGGGACTGAAGCTTTCTTT; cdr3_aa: CASSLKRGTEAFF
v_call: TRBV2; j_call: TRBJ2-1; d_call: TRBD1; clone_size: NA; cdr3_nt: TGTGCCAGCAGTGATGGGACAGCCAACAATGAGCAGTTCTTC; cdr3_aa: CASSDGTANNEQFF
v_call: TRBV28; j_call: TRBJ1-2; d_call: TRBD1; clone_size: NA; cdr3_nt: TGTGCCAGCAGGTTACCGGGACAGACTACCTATGGCTACACCTTC; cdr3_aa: CASRLPGQTTYGYTF
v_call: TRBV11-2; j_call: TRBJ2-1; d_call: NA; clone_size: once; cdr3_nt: TGTGCTATCACCCGAGGTCCCTACAATGAGCAGTTCTTC; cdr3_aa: CAITRGPYNEQFF
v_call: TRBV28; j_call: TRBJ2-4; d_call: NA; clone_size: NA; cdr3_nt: TGTGCCAGCAGTTCGACACAGGGCACCAAAAACATTCAGTACTTC; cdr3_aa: CASSSTQGTKNIQYF
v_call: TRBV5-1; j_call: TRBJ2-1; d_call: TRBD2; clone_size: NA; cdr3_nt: TGCGCCAGCAGCTTGGGAAGGGGATTCGATCCACTAGCGGGAGGAACCAATGAGCAGTTCTTC; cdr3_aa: CASSLGRGFDPLAGGTNEQFF
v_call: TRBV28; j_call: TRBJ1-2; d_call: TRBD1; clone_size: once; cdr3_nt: TGTGCCAGCAGGTATTGGGACAGGAGCTATGGCTACACCTTC; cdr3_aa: CASRYWDRSYGYTF
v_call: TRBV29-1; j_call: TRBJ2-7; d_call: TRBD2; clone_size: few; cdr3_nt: TGCAGCGCCTCACTAGCGGGGGTCTCCTACGAGCAGTACTTC; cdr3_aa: CSASLAGVSYEQYF
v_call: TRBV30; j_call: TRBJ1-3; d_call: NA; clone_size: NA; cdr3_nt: TGTGCCTGGAGTCCACTTGATGGAAACACCATATATTTT; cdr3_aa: CAWSPLDGNTIYF
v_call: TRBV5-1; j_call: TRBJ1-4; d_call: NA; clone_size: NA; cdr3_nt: TGCGCCAGCAGCTTGTTGGGGCAGGCGGGGGAAAAACTGTTTTTT; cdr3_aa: CASSLLGQAGEKLFF
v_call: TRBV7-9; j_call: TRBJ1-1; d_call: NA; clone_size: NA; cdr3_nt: TGTGCCAGCAGCCGTCGGGGGATGCAGCTAACTGAAGCTTTCTTT; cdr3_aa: CASSRRGMQLTEAFF
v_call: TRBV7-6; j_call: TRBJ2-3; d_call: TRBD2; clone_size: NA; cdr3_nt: TGTGCCAGCAGCTTACGGACTAGCGGGAGTTCGGATACGCAGTATTTT; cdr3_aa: CASSLRTSGSSDTQYF